The source of this T cell receptor beta chain is a study of T cell changes during pregnancy in multiple sclerosis. Clones were read by immunoSEQ multiplex PCR, and TCRdb kept only the in-frame ones, dropping some. The table has about 36,000 clones, 91% seen once; the top ten hold approximately 0.44%. The CDR3 spans 13 residues. V was pared by 0 bases and J by 6 bases, with 8 bases between. Germline lookup yields CDR1 SGHDN and CDR2 FVKESK. Specimen: CD4+ T cells from peripheral blood mononuclear cells, collected in the second trimester of pregnancy. The chain employs TRBV14 and TRBJ1-2, with D uncertain. The sequence was collected from a female donor in good health, enrolled as a control in a pregnancy study. The chain's CDR3 is CASSQDLADGYTF. CDR3 coding DNA: TGTGCCAGCAGCCAAGATCTGGCAGATGGCTACACCTTC.